This T cell receptor beta chain stems from a study of cytomegalovirus exposure and HLA in healthy donors. General study results and limits: CMV antigen specificity of a few CMV-associated chains was confirmed in vitro.

This clone has a handful of counts. Antigen: not known. 60 Vbeta and 13 Jbeta primers were used in PCR. This table comes from immunoSEQ multiplex PCR, and its TCRdb copy is limited to in-frame clones, with some not included. Seen here are 55,000 to 70,000 clones, just over 85% observed once, and the top ten hold about 2.1%. The CDR3 length is 15 residues. Germline V CDR1 and CDR2: SGHRS, YFSETQ. Trimming took 6 bases from V and 6 from J; bases not matched to a gene: 6. The rearrangement joins TRBV5-1 to TRBJ2-1, with 13 bases fitting TRBD2. This clonotype was sampled from a woman in her thirties in good health and CMV-seronegative. Sequencing used PBMCs. The CDR3 protein is CASTGLAGDSNEQFF. CDR3 DNA sequence: TGCGCCAGCACCGGACTAGCGGGAGACTCCAATGAGCAGTTCTTC.